This T cell receptor beta chain was sequenced in a study of CD8+ T cells in alopecia areata. Overall study: Percent affected scalp area, the SALT score, rated treated patients' severity.

Once RNA had been extracted, it was reverse transcribed into cDNA to act as the sequencing template. The assay was immunoSEQ multiplex PCR, and TCRdb's table has in-frame clones only and misses some. The top ten hold 4% to 5% of the sample, which has about 200,000 clones, 64% seen once. Findings and limits, study-wide: In scalp, tofacitinib significantly decreased clonality and expanded CD8+ clones among the top 100.

Treatment of the sample: oral pan-JAK inhibitor, 5-10 mg twice daily. Of note for this clone: Its antigen is undetermined.

The source is a human donor with alopecia areata. The sample in question was CD4+ T cells sorted from blood, obtained at week 4, from a patient treated with tofacitinib.

The CDR3 protein is CAWSDPRTLSGTDTQYF. The CDR3 DNA follows: TGTGCCTGGAGTGACCCCCGGACGCTTTCGGGCACAGATACGCAGTATTTT. The chain couples TRBV30 to TRBJ2-3, with D unclear. The CDR3 sequence is 17 residues long. Trimming stripped 1 base from V and 1 base from J, with 18 bases between. The germline gives CDR1 GTSNPN, CDR2 SVGIG (reference sequence).